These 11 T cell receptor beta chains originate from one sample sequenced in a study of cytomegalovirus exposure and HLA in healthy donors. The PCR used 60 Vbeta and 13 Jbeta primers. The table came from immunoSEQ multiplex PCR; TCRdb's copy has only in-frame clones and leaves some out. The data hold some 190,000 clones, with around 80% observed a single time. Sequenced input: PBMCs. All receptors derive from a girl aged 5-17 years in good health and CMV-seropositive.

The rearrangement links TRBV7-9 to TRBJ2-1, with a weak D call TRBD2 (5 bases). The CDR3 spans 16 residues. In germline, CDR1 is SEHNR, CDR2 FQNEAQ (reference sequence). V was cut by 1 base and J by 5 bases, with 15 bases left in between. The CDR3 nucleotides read TGTGCCAGCAGCTTAGGTCCGGGAATAAATGACAATGAGCAGTTCTTC. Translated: CASSLGPGINDNEQFF. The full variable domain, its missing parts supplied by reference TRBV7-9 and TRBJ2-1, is DTGVSQNPRHKITKRGQNVTFRCDPISEHNRLYWYRQTLGQGPEFLTYFQNEAQLEKSRLLSDRFSAERPKGSFSTLEIQRTEQGDSAMYLCASSLGPGINDNEQFFGPGTRLTVL.

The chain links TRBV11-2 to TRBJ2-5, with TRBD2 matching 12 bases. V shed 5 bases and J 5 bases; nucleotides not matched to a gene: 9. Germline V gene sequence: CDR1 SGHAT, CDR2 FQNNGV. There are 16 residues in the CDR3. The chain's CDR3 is CASSIRLAGAGETQYF. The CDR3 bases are TGTGCCAGCAGCATTAGACTAGCGGGAGCTGGGGAGACCCAGTACTTC.

CDR3 DNA sequence: TGTGCCATTCCCACCGGGAGCCTCAACACCGGGGAGCTGTTTTTT. It is translated as CAIPTGSLNTGELFF. The chain couples TRBV18 to TRBJ2-2; possibly TRBD2 for D (6 bases). Germline values: CDR1 KGHSH, CDR2 LQKENI. Trimming cost V 10 bases and J 2 bases, with 17 bases left between them. The CDR3 sequence is 15 residues long.

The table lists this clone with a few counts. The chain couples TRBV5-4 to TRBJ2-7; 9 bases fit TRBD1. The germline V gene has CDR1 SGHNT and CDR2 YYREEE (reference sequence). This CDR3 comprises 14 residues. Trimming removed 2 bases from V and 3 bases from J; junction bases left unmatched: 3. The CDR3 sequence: CASSFGTGSYEQYF. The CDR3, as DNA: TGTGCCAGCAGCTTCGGGACAGGGAGCTACGAGCAGTACTTC. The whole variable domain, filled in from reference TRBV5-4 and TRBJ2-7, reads ETGVTQSPTHLIKTRGQQVTLRCSSQSGHNTVSWYQQALGQGPQFIFQYYREEENGRGNFPPRFSGLQFPNYSSELNVNALELDDSALYLCASSFGTGSYEQYFGPGTRLTVT.

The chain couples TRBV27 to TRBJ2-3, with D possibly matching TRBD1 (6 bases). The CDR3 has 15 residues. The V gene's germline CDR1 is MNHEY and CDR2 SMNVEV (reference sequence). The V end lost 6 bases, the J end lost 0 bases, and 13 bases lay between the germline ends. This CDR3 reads CASSYLGASTDTQYF. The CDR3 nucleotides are TGTGCCAGCAGCTACTTGGGGGCTAGCACAGATACGCAGTATTTT.

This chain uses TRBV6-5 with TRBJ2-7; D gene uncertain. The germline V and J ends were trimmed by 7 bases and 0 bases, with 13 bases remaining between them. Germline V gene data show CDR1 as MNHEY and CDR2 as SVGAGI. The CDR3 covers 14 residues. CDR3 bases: TGTGCCAGCATCGACGTGGGCACCTCCTACGAGCAGTACTTC. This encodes CASIDVGTSYEQYF.

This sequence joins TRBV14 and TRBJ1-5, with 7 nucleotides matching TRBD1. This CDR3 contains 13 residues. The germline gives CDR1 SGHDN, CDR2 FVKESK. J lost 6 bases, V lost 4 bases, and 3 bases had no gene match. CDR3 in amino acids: CASSRQGGQPQHF. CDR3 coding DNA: TGTGCCAGCAGCCGACAGGGCGGTCAGCCCCAGCATTTT.

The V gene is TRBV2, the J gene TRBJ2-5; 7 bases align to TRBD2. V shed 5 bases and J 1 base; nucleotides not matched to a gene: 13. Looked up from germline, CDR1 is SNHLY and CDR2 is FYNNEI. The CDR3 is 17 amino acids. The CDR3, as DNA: TGTGCCAGCAGTTCCTCCGTTGTGCGGGAGCCCCAAGAGACCCAGTACTTC. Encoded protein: CASSSSVVREPQETQYF.

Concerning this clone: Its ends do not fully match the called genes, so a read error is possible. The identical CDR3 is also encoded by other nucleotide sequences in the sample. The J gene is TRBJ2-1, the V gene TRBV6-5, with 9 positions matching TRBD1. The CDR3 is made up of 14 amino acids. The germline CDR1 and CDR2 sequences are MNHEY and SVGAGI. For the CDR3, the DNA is TGCGCCAGCAGCCGGGGACAGGGCGGCAATGAGCAGTTCTTC. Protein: CASSRGQGGNEQFF.

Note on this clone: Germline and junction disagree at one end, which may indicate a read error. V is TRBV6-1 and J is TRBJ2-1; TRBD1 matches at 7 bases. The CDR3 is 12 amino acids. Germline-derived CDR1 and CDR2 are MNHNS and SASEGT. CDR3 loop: CASSEDLSRGLF. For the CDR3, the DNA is TGTGCCAGCAGTGAAGATCTTTCAAGGGGGCTCTTC.

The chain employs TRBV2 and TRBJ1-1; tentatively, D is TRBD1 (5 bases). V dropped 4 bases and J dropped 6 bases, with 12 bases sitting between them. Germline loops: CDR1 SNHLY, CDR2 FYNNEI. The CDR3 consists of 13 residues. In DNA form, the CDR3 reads TGTGCCAGCAGTGTGGAGTGGGGCGCTGAAGCTTTCTTT. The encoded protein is CASSVEWGAEAFF.